The rows below give T cell receptor beta chains drawn from one sample of a study of T-cell reconstitution after alpha-beta-depleted transplantation in children. TCRdb reprocessed the PCR reads with MiXCR, giving one entry per CDR3 protein. The data hold 150,000 to 250,000 distinct CDR3 sequences, with roughly 6.3% observed a single time. The starting material was PBMCs, obtained before TCRalphabeta/CD19-depleted stem cell transplant. The receptor set was obtained from a girl less than two years old with combined immunodeficiency, due to receive a stem cell transplant. Both conserved end residues are part of each CDR3. D genes are given only for firm matches. A clone size is listed for some rows: how often the clone was seen (once, few, many), or a class if it is expanded.

>many|TRBV4-1|TRBJ1-6|TRBD1
CASSQLPGQGGWSSYNSPLHF
TGCGCCAGCAGCCAACTACCGGGACAGGGTGGTTGGAGCTCCTATAATTCACCCCTCCACTTT
>many|TRBV25-1|TRBJ1-6|TRBD1
CASSEWKWTGENSPLHF
TGTGCCAGCAGTGAATGGAAATGGACAGGCGAAAATTCACCCCTCCACTTT
>many|TRBV28|TRBJ1-1|NA
CASSLYTGGFSEAFF
TGTGCCAGCAGTTTATATACTGGCGGGTTCTCTGAAGCTTTCTTT
>many|TRBV20-1|TRBJ2-1|TRBD2
CSARESRASGGRNEQFF
TGCAGTGCTAGAGAGAGTAGGGCTAGCGGGGGACGCAATGAGCAGTTCTTC
>many|TRBV4-3|TRBJ2-3|TRBD2
CASSQDPAGGLFTDTQYF
TGCGCCAGCAGCCAAGACCCAGCGGGGGGGCTGTTCACAGATACGCAGTATTTT
>many|TRBV13|TRBJ2-1|TRBD2
CASSSPPTSGGYNEQFF
TGTGCCAGCAGCTCCCCCCCGACTAGCGGGGGGTACAATGAGCAGTTCTTC
>many|TRBV29-1|TRBJ2-5|TRBD1
CSVEVRITDRGFRKTQYF
TGCAGCGTTGAAGTAAGGATAACGGACAGGGGTTTCAGAAAGACCCAGTACTTC
>NA|TRBV7-9|TRBJ2-3|TRBD1
CASSLRQGPTDTQYF
TGTGCCAGCAGCCTTCGACAGGGACCCACAGATACGCAGTATTTT
>many|TRBV7-9|TRBJ2-4|TRBD2
CASSSSGSSNIQYF
TGTGCCAGCAGCTCTAGCGGGAGTAGTAACATTCAGTACTTC
>many|TRBV29-1|TRBJ2-2|NA
CSVGQVLTGELFF
TGCAGCGTTGGTCAGGTCCTCACCGGGGAGCTGTTTTTT
>few|TRBV29-1|TRBJ2-1|TRBD2
CSVPLGGLAGGLDEQFF
TGCAGCGTTCCCCTCGGTGGACTAGCGGGGGGGCTGGATGAGCAGTTCTTC
>many|TRBV7-2|TRBJ2-5|TRBD2
CASSLSGTSGQETQYF
TGTGCCAGCAGCTTATCCGGGACTAGCGGCCAAGAGACCCAGTACTTC
>many|TRBV29-1|TRBJ2-5|NA
CSVEGVETQYF
TGCAGCGTTGAAGGGGTAGAGACCCAGTACTTC